The rows below give T cell receptor beta chains drawn from one sample of a study of blood T cell repertoires in COVID-19. TCRdb's copy holds only in-frame clones and misses some; the assay was immunoSEQ multiplex PCR. Here the sample spans about 70,000 clones, 60% to 85% being singletons. The sequenced sample was peripheral blood. The receptors were sampled from a man in his 70s with acute or convalescent COVID-19. Each CDR3 is given with its conserved first and last residue. Fields, in order: V gene, clone size, D gene, J gene, CDR3 protein, CDR3 DNA. The D gene is left open where the match is weak. Size values are once, few and many counts, or a class for expanded clones, and some rows have none.

>TRBV15|.|.|TRBJ2-7
CATSRDYGSYEQYF
TGTGCCACCAGCAGAGATTACGGGAGCTACGAGCAGTACTTC
>TRBV28|.|.|TRBJ2-1
CASLSGRGYNEQFF
TGTGCCAGCTTATCAGGGCGGGGATACAATGAGCAGTTCTTC
>TRBV7-2|.|.|TRBJ1-1
CASSPRIGRGTEAFF
TGTGCCAGCAGCCCGAGGATAGGCAGGGGAACTGAAGCTTTCTTT
>TRBV15|.|TRBD1|TRBJ2-2
CATSRPGQGRIGELFF
TGTGCCACCAGCAGGCCGGGACAGGGTAGGATCGGGGAGCTGTTTTTT
>TRBV19|few|TRBD2|TRBJ2-3
CASSIRSGRALGADTQYF
TGTGCCAGTAGTATACGGAGCGGGAGGGCCCTCGGAGCAGATACGCAGTATTTT
>TRBV10-2|.|TRBD2|TRBJ2-1
CASGEPGGGGEQFF
TGCGCCAGCGGGGAACCGGGAGGGGGGGGTGAGCAGTTCTTC
>TRBV18|once|.|TRBJ1-6
CASSPGMSSGNYNSPLHF
TGTGCCAGCTCCCCCGGGATGTCGTCGGGCAATTATAATTCACCCCTCCACTTT
>TRBV7-3|once|TRBD2|TRBJ2-5
CASSPGLAGIQETQYF
TGTGCCAGCAGCCCTGGACTAGCGGGGATTCAAGAGACCCAGTACTTC
>TRBV6-5|.|TRBD2|TRBJ2-7
CASSWTSGIYEQYF
TGTGCCAGCAGTTGGACTAGCGGGATATACGAGCAGTACTTC
>TRBV12-3/TRBV12-4|few|.|TRBJ1-1
CASSFGPNTEAFF
TGTGCCAGCAGTTTCGGTCCCAACACTGAAGCTTTCTTT
>TRBV2|few|.|TRBJ2-7
CASNLANEQYF
TGTGCCAGCAACCTAGCGAACGAGCAGTACTTC
>TRBV10-3|.|.|TRBJ1-2
CAISESPGMYGYTF
TGTGCCATCAGTGAGTCGCCAGGGATGTATGGCTACACCTTC
>TRBV28|.|.|TRBJ1-2
CASSSSGGEGYGYTF
.
>TRBV6-6|.|TRBD1|TRBJ1-1
CASTQTGENTEAFF
TGTGCCAGCACCCAGACAGGGGAGAACACTGAAGCTTTCTTT
>TRBV3-1/TRBV3-2|.|TRBD2|TRBJ2-1
CASSQEKTSGNYNEQFF
TGTGCCAGCAGCCAGGAAAAGACTAGCGGGAATTACAATGAGCAGTTCTTC
>TRBV27|.|TRBD2|TRBJ2-5
CASSLVGWSGRQETQYF
TGTGCCAGCAGTTTGGTGGGATGGAGCGGGAGGCAAGAGACCCAGTACTTC
>TRBV11-1|.|.|TRBJ2-7
CASRTSGWNEQYF
TGTGCCAGCAGAACCTCAGGATGGAACGAGCAGTACTTC
>TRBV14|once|.|TRBJ1-2
CASSQEFRDTTNYGYTF
TGTGCCAGCAGCCAAGAGTTTCGGGACACTACTAACTATGGCTACACCTTC
>TRBV24-1|.|.|TRBJ1-5
CATSDPGKDGPQHF
TGTGCCACCAGTGACCCCGGGAAAGATGGGCCCCAGCATTTT
>TRBV6-5|.|.|TRBJ1-2
CASTATTNYGYTF
TGTGCCAGCACCGCGACAACGAACTATGGCTACACCTTC
>TRBV28|.|TRBD2|TRBJ2-7
CASSLWGTSSYEQYF
TGTGCCAGCAGTTTATGGGGGACTAGCAGTTACGAGCAGTACTTC
>TRBV19|.|.|TRBJ2-7
CASSSGLTYEQYF
TGTGCCAGTAGTTCAGGGCTTACCTACGAGCAGTACTTC
>TRBV11-2|.|.|TRBJ2-7
CASSPTGVSEQYF
TGTGCCAGCAGCCCAACGGGGGTGTCCGAGCAGTACTTC
>TRBV28|.|TRBD2|TRBJ2-3
CASSFTGRAPSGTDTQYF
TGTGCCAGCAGTTTCACCGGGAGGGCACCTTCGGGCACAGATACGCAGTATTTT
>TRBV28|.|.|TRBJ1-1
CASSPGGRGTEAFF
TGTGCCAGCAGCCCGGGGGGGCGCGGGACTGAAGCTTTCTTT
>TRBV5-4|.|.|TRBJ2-7
CASSLGGSSYEQYF
TGTGCCAGCAGCTTGGGCGGTAGCTCCTACGAGCAGTACTTC
>TRBV28|.|TRBD1|TRBJ2-2
CASSAPTGGGTGELFF
TGTGCCAGCAGTGCTCCGACAGGGGGCGGCACCGGGGAGCTGTTTTTT
>TRBV3-1/TRBV3-2|few|.|TRBJ2-7
CASSPWGGQAGGEQYF
TGTGCCAGCAGCCCCTGGGGGGGCCAGGCCGGTGGGGAGCAGTACTTC
>TRBV24-1|.|.|TRBJ2-1
CATSEGRVYNEQFF
TGTGCCACCAGTGAAGGCAGGGTTTACAATGAGCAGTTCTTC
>TRBV7-2|.|.|TRBJ2-3
CASSQQVSSTDTQYF
TGTGCCAGCAGCCAACAGGTTTCTAGCACAGATACGCAGTATTTT
>TRBV15|.|.|TRBJ1-1
CATSRDQVQTEAFF
TGTGCCACCAGCAGAGATCAGGTACAAACTGAAGCTTTCTTT
>TRBV30|few|.|TRBJ2-6
CAFLRGHSHSKAGANVLTF
TGTGCCTTCCTCCGAGGACATTCACACTCTAAAGCGGGGGCCAACGTCCTGACTTTC
>TRBV18|.|.|TRBJ2-3
CASRTSTDTQYF
TGTGCCAGCCGGACAAGCACAGATACGCAGTATTTT
>TRBV5-1|few|TRBD2|TRBJ2-7
CASSIGLAGAGEQYF
TGCGCCAGCAGCATCGGACTAGCGGGAGCGGGGGAGCAGTACTTC
>TRBV7-2|.|TRBD1|TRBJ1-2
CASSQGQVNYGYTF
TGTGCCAGCAGCCAAGGACAGGTGAACTATGGCTACACCTTC
>TRBV7-9|.|.|TRBJ2-1
CASSLGGVSYNEQFF
TGTGCCAGCAGCTTAGGGGGAGTCTCCTACAATGAGCAGTTCTTC
>TRBV6-6|.|TRBD2|TRBJ2-7
CASSGRENGFEQYF
TGTGCCAGCAGCGGGAGGGAAAACGGTTTTGAGCAGTACTTC
>TRBV2|few|TRBD1|TRBJ1-5
CASTGTGASNQPQHF
TGTGCCAGCACCGGGACAGGGGCCTCCAATCAGCCCCAGCATTTT
>TRBV19|.|.|TRBJ1-5
CASGGGLGQPQHF
TGTGCCTCCGGAGGAGGGCTCGGGCAGCCCCAGCATTTT
>TRBV3-1/TRBV3-2|.|.|TRBJ2-7
CASSQIGGPPEQYF
TGTGCCAGCAGCCAAATCGGCGGCCCCCCCGAGCAGTACTTC
>TRBV6-5|.|TRBD1|TRBJ2-5
CASRHRDRGPETQYF
TGTGCCAGCAGACACCGGGACAGGGGACCGGAGACCCAGTACTTC
>TRBV5-1|.|.|TRBJ2-3
CASSLARELPTDTQYF
TGCGCCAGCAGCTTGGCCCGGGAGCTCCCCACAGATACGCAGTATTTT
>TRBV5-1|.|TRBD1|TRBJ2-7
CASGYGQGTGEQYF
TGCGCCAGCGGCTACGGACAGGGGACGGGAGAGCAGTACTTC
>TRBV6-2/TRBV6-3|.|TRBD1|TRBJ1-5
CASSYSRDRDQPQHF
TGTGCCAGCAGTTACTCGAGGGACAGGGATCAGCCCCAGCATTTT
>TRBV10-3|.|TRBD2|TRBJ2-1
CAISVGTSDNEQFF
TGTGCCATCAGTGTCGGGACTAGCGACAATGAGCAGTTCTTC
>TRBV4-1|.|TRBD2|TRBJ2-3
CASSPLAGARDTQYF
TGCGCCAGCAGCCCCCTGGCGGGAGCGAGAGATACGCAGTATTTT
>TRBV19|.|TRBD1|TRBJ2-7
CASSISGQGAYEQYF
TGTGCCAGTAGTATCTCCGGACAGGGGGCCTACGAGCAGTACTTC
>TRBV28|.|TRBD1|TRBJ2-2
CASSFGFRGIAGELFF
TGTGCCAGCAGTTTCGGATTCAGGGGGATCGCGGGGGAGCTGTTTTTT
>TRBV6-5|.|TRBD1|TRBJ1-2
CASMETGGKSTF
TGTGCCAGCATGGAAACAGGGGGGAAATCCACCTTC
>TRBV3-1/TRBV3-2|once|.|TRBJ1-5
CASSQGLGNQPQHF
TGTGCCAGCAGCCAAGGTCTCGGGAATCAGCCCCAGCATTTT
>TRBV27|once|TRBD2|TRBJ2-2
CASSLFGGGISGELFF
TGTGCCAGCAGTTTATTCGGGGGAGGGATCTCCGGGGAGCTGTTTTTT
>TRBV5-4|.|TRBD2|TRBJ2-5
CASSLGGAGGQETQYF
TGTGCCAGCAGCTTGGGCGGAGCGGGGGGCCAAGAGACCCAGTACTTC
>TRBV14|.|.|TRBJ2-2
CASSHSKAGETGELFF
TGTGCCAGCAGCCACTCTAAGGCAGGGGAGACCGGGGAGCTGTTTTTT
>TRBV5-6|few|.|TRBJ2-1
CASSFQTYNEQFF
TGTGCCAGCAGCTTCCAAACTTACAATGAGCAGTTCTTC
>TRBV6-2/TRBV6-3|once|TRBD1|TRBJ1-1
CASSYRTGGTIEAFF
TGTGCCAGCAGTTACCGGACAGGGGGGACTATTGAAGCTTTCTTT
>TRBV19|.|TRBD2|TRBJ2-1
CASKLAGSYEQFF
TGTGCCAGTAAACTAGCGGGAAGCTATGAGCAGTTCTTC
>TRBV28|.|TRBD1|TRBJ2-7
CASSFPLGTGGSYEQYF
TGTGCCAGCAGTTTCCCCCTCGGGACAGGGGGCTCCTACGAGCAGTACTTC
>TRBV28|.|TRBD2|TRBJ2-1
CASSSFGTSGRNEQFF
TGTGCCAGCAGTTCCTTTGGGACTAGCGGGAGGAATGAGCAGTTCTTC
>TRBV9|.|TRBD1|TRBJ1-1
CASSGSTGGDTEAFF
TGTGCCAGCAGCGGTTCCACAGGGGGGGACACTGAAGCTTTCTTT